This TCR beta chain was recovered during a study of CD8 T cells in Susac syndrome. Germline V gene data show CDR1 as LNHDA and CDR2 as SQIVND (reference sequence). Trimming cost V 8 bases and J 6 bases, with 14 bases left between them. This CDR3 region has 13 residues. The RNA, about 0.5 to 1 ug, was put through reverse transcription using random hexamers. In TCRdb, the immunoSEQ multiplex PCR reads were re-called with MiXCR into one record per CDR3 protein. The sample shows 150,000 to 190,000 distinct CDR3 sequences, nearly 97% of them seen only once. This sequence was found in a human donor with multiple sclerosis. The sample comprised CD8+ T cells from PBMCs. J is TRBJ1-5 and V is TRBV19; D remains ambiguous. CDR3 sequence reads: CASAGSPAQPQHF. The CDR3 coding sequence is TGTGCCAGTGCGGGCAGCCCAGCTCAGCCCCAGCATTTT.